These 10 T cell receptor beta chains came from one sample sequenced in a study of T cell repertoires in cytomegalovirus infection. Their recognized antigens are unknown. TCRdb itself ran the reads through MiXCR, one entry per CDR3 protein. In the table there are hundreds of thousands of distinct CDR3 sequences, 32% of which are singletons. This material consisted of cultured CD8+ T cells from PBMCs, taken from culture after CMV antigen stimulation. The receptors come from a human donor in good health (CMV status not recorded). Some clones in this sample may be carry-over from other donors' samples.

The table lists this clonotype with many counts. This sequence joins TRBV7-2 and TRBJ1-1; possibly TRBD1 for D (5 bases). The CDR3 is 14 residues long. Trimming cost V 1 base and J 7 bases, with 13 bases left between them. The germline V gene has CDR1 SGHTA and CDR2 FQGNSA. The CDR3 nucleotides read TGTGCCAGCAGCTTAGGACTAGGGACGCATGAAGCTTTCTTT. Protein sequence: CASSLGLGTHEAFF.

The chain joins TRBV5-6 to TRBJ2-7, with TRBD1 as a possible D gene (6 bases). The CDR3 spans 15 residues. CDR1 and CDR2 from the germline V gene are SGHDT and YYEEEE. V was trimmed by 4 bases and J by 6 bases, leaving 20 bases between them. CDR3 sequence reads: CASSPDRLQSLEQYV. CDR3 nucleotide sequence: TGTGCCAGCAGCCCTGACAGGCTCCAATCCCTCGAGCAGTACGTC.

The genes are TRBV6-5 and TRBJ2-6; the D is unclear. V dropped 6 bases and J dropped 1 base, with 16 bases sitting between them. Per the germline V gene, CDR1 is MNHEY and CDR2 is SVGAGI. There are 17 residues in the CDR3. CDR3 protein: CASSHGPLRSGANVLTF. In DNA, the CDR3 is TGTGCCAGCAGCCACGGACCTCTACGGTCTGGGGCCAACGTCCTGACTTTC.

This CDR3 is CASSLGGTPNTEAFF. The CDR3, as DNA: TGTGCCAGCAGTTTAGGAGGGACACCTAACACTGAAGCTTTCTTT. The rearrangement joins TRBV27 to TRBJ1-1, with D maybe TRBD1 (6 bases). The ends were cut back, 2 bases at V and 2 bases at J, with 12 bases in the middle. Germline CDR1 is MNHEY and CDR2 is SMNVEV (reference sequence). The CDR3 consists of 15 residues.

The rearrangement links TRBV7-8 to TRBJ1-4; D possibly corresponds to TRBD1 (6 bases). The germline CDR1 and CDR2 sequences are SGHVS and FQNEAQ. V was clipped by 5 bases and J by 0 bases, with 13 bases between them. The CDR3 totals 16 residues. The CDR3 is CASSPTGPATNEKLFF. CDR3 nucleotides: TGTGCCAGCAGCCCGACAGGCCCTGCAACTAATGAAAAACTGTTTTTT.

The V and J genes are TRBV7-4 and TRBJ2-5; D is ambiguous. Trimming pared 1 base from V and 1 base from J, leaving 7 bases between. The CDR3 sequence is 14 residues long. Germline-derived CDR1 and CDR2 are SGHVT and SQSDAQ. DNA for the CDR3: TGTGCCAGCAGCTTAGTATGGTCCCAAGAGACCCAGTACTTC. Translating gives CASSLVWSQETQYF.

CDR3 sequence: CASSFRDRGVVEQFF. The DNA for the CDR3 is TGTGCCAGCAGTTTTAGGGACAGGGGGGTTGTCGAGCAGTTCTTC. The chain employs TRBV28 and TRBJ2-1, with TRBD1 identical over 11 bases. The V segment lost 3 bases and the J segment 10 bases; nucleotides outside the gene matches: 8. The CDR3 totals 15 residues. Germline CDR1 and CDR2: MDHEN and SYDVKM.

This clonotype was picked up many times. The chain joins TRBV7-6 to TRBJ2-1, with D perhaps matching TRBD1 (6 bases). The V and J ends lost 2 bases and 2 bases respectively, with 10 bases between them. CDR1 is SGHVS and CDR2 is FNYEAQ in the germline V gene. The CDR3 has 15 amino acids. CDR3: CASSLKGVAYNEQFF. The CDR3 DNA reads TGTGCCAGCAGCTTAAAGGGGGTAGCCTACAATGAGCAGTTCTTC.

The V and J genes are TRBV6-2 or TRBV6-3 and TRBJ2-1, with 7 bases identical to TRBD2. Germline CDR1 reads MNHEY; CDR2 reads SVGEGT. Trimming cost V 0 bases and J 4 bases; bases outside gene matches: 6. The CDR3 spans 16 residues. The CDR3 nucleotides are TGTGCCAGCAGTTACTCGATGGCTAGCGGATACAATGAGCAGTTCTTC. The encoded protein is CASSYSMASGYNEQFF.

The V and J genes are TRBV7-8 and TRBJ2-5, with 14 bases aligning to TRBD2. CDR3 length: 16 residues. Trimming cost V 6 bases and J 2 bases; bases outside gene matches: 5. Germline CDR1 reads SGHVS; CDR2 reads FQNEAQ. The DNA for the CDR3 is TGTGCCAGCAGTTCGACTAGCGGGGGGGAACAAGAGACCCAGTACTTC. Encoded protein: CASSSTSGGEQETQYF.